This T cell receptor (beta chain) derives from a study of T cells in Graves' hyperthyroidism and ophthalmopathy. This clonotype was counted at least ten times. Its antigen is not known. Study-level results: Ophthalmopathy prediction by the model preceded onset by a median about 6.5 months. Among clonotypes expanded in thyroid above 0.001, most were also found in blood.

The study enrolled patients aged 18 to 65 with newly diagnosed hyperthyroidism of under 2 months' duration. Using RNA transcripts as the source, TCR beta CDR3 regions were amplified. With the HTBI primer set, the TCR CDR3 went through a first round of RT-PCR. MiXCR was run by TCRdb on the multiplex PCR reads, yielding one entry per CDR3 protein. The sample lists a few hundred thousand distinct CDR3 sequences; over 11% were seen once. V shed 7 bases, J shed 3 bases, and the junction held 5 bases outside the gene matches. The germline V gene encodes CDR1 DFQATT and CDR2 SNEGSKA (reference sequence). The CDR3 covers 13 residues.

The clonotype was recovered from a woman in her thirties with Graves' hyperthyroidism that later progressed to Graves' ophthalmopathy. Sequences were obtained from blood. The V gene is TRBV20-1, the J gene TRBJ2-5; 10 nucleotides match TRBD2. CDR3 sequence (DNA): TGCAGTGTAGTAGCGGGGGGTGAAGAGACCCAGTACTTC. Its translation: CSVVAGGEETQYF.